These T cell receptor beta chains were read from a single sample in a study of T cell changes during pregnancy in multiple sclerosis. Libraries were prepared by immunoSEQ multiplex PCR; TCRdb keeps only in-frame clonotypes and omits some of them. The sample lists approximately 85,000 clones, just over 90% occurring once. The material sequenced was peripheral blood, taken in the first trimester of pregnancy. These receptors all stem from a female donor with multiple sclerosis, enrolled in a pregnancy study. Both conserved end residues are part of each CDR3. The order of the fields is V gene, D gene, J gene, clone size, CDR3 DNA, CDR3 protein. The D gene is left open where the match is weak. Part of the rows lack a size; the others show once, few, many or a class for expanded clones.

V gene: TRBV2
D gene: TRBD2
J gene: TRBJ2-3
clone size: -
CDR3 DNA: TGTGCCAGCCCCGGGGAGGGCTCCCATACATTCACAGATACGCAGTATTTT
CDR3 protein: CASPGEGSHTFTDTQYF

V gene: TRBV11-3
D gene: -
J gene: TRBJ1-2
clone size: -
CDR3 DNA: TGTGCCAGCAGCTTGACAGTTGGCCCGGGAGGCCGGGGCTACACCTTC
CDR3 protein: CASSLTVGPGGRGYTF

V gene: TRBV10-3
D gene: TRBD1
J gene: TRBJ1-1
clone size: -
CDR3 DNA: TGTGCCATCAGGGAGACAGGGGGGAACACTGAAGCTTTCTTT
CDR3 protein: CAIRETGGNTEAFF

V gene: TRBV7-9
D gene: -
J gene: TRBJ2-7
clone size: -
CDR3 DNA: TGTGCCAGCAGCTACTTGGACTACTACGAGCAGTACTTC
CDR3 protein: CASSYLDYYEQYF

V gene: TRBV28
D gene: -
J gene: TRBJ1-1
clone size: -
CDR3 DNA: TGTGCCAGCAGTTTAGTGGCGGGGGGGGCCACTGAAGCTTTCTTT
CDR3 protein: CASSLVAGGATEAFF

V gene: TRBV2
D gene: -
J gene: TRBJ2-7
clone size: -
CDR3 DNA: TGTGCCAGCAGGGAGAGCTCCTACGAGCAGTACTTC
CDR3 protein: CASRESSYEQYF

V gene: TRBV5-1
D gene: -
J gene: TRBJ1-1
clone size: few
CDR3 DNA: TGCGCCAGCAGACACAGAGAGAACACTGAAGCTTTCTTT
CDR3 protein: CASRHRENTEAFF

V gene: TRBV4-1
D gene: TRBD1
J gene: TRBJ1-5
clone size: once
CDR3 DNA: TGCGCCAGCAGCCCGAGAACCCGGACAGGGGGACAGCAGCCCCAGCATTTT
CDR3 protein: CASSPRTRTGGQQPQHF

V gene: TRBV5-1
D gene: -
J gene: TRBJ1-1
clone size: -
CDR3 DNA: TGCGCCAGCAACGGCGGGGTGAACACTGAAGCTTTCTTT
CDR3 protein: CASNGGVNTEAFF

V gene: TRBV30
D gene: TRBD2
J gene: TRBJ2-1
clone size: -
CDR3 DNA: TGTGCCTGGAGCGTTCGTCTAGCGGGGCCACCTAATGAGCAGTTCTTC
CDR3 protein: CAWSVRLAGPPNEQFF

V gene: TRBV6-1
D gene: -
J gene: TRBJ2-7
clone size: -
CDR3 DNA: TGTGCCAGCAGTGAAAGGGTTGTAGAGGGCTACGAGCAGTACTTC
CDR3 protein: CASSERVVEGYEQYF

V gene: TRBV6-7
D gene: TRBD2
J gene: TRBJ2-1
clone size: -
CDR3 DNA: TGTGCCAGCAGTCCCCGAGTAACGACTAGCGGTTGGAGAGGCGAGCAGTTCTTC
CDR3 protein: CASSPRVTTSGWRGEQFF

V gene: TRBV4-1
D gene: -
J gene: TRBJ2-7
clone size: -
CDR3 DNA: TGCGCCAGCAGCCCCCAAGGGGCAGGGACCTACGAGCAGTACTTC
CDR3 protein: CASSPQGAGTYEQYF

V gene: TRBV6-5
D gene: TRBD1
J gene: TRBJ2-7
clone size: once
CDR3 DNA: TGTGCCAGCAGGGCGACAGGGTCCGCCTACGAGCAGTACTTC
CDR3 protein: CASRATGSAYEQYF

V gene: TRBV27
D gene: TRBD1
J gene: TRBJ1-2
clone size: -
CDR3 DNA: TGTGCCAGCAGTTCTCGACAGGGGTGGGGTCACTATGGCTACACCTTC
CDR3 protein: CASSSRQGWGHYGYTF

V gene: TRBV9
D gene: -
J gene: TRBJ1-1
clone size: -
CDR3 DNA: TGTGCCAGCAGCGTAGGATGGGGGGACCTAGTCACTGAAGCTTTCTTT
CDR3 protein: CASSVGWGDLVTEAFF

V gene: TRBV6-1
D gene: TRBD1
J gene: TRBJ2-7
clone size: -
CDR3 DNA: TGTGCCAGCAGGATTGACAGGGGGTCCCTCTACGAGCAGTACTTC
CDR3 protein: CASRIDRGSLYEQYF

V gene: TRBV19
D gene: -
J gene: TRBJ1-5
clone size: -
CDR3 DNA: TGTGCCAGTAGTATCTTTTTGGCAGGTGGCGATCAGCCCCAGCATTTT
CDR3 protein: CASSIFLAGGDQPQHF

V gene: TRBV6-5
D gene: TRBD1
J gene: TRBJ2-2
clone size: -
CDR3 DNA: TGTGCCAGCAGTCCTCGGGACAGTAACACCGGGGAGCTGTTTTTT
CDR3 protein: CASSPRDSNTGELFF

V gene: TRBV7-2
D gene: -
J gene: TRBJ2-5
clone size: -
CDR3 DNA: TGTGCCAGCAGCCTAGGGGAGACGTACCAAGAGACCCAGTACTTC
CDR3 protein: CASSLGETYQETQYF

V gene: TRBV11-1
D gene: TRBD1
J gene: TRBJ2-2
clone size: -
CDR3 DNA: TGTGCCAGCAGCTTGAACAGGGGTGACACCGGGGAGCTGTTTTTT
CDR3 protein: CASSLNRGDTGELFF

V gene: TRBV9
D gene: TRBD1
J gene: TRBJ1-2
clone size: once
CDR3 DNA: TGTGCCAGCAGCGTAACCCCTACAGGGGGGCTCTATGGCTACACCTTC
CDR3 protein: CASSVTPTGGLYGYTF

V gene: TRBV28
D gene: -
J gene: TRBJ2-7
clone size: -
CDR3 DNA: TGTGCCAGCACCTGGACAGCAAACTACGAGCAGTACTTC
CDR3 protein: CASTWTANYEQYF

V gene: TRBV27
D gene: TRBD2
J gene: TRBJ2-5
clone size: -
CDR3 DNA: TGTGCCAGCAGTGCCTCTAGCGGAGAGGTGGAGACCCAGTACTTC
CDR3 protein: CASSASSGEVETQYF

V gene: TRBV19
D gene: TRBD1
J gene: TRBJ2-1
clone size: -
CDR3 DNA: TGTGCCAGTAGTCCGGGACAGTACGAGTATGAGCAGTTCTTC
CDR3 protein: CASSPGQYEYEQFF

V gene: TRBV7-9
D gene: TRBD2
J gene: TRBJ2-1
clone size: -
CDR3 DNA: TGTGCCAGCAGCCGCGGGGGGGGCCATGAGCAGTTCTTC
CDR3 protein: CASSRGGGHEQFF

V gene: TRBV28
D gene: -
J gene: TRBJ2-1
clone size: -
CDR3 DNA: TGTGCCAGCAGTTTACCGGGGGGCGATTTCCGGTTCTTC
CDR3 protein: CASSLPGGDFRFF

V gene: TRBV11-2
D gene: TRBD1
J gene: TRBJ1-2
clone size: once
CDR3 DNA: TGTGCCAGCAGCACCGGACAGGGGGCCTATGGCTACACCTTC
CDR3 protein: CASSTGQGAYGYTF

V gene: TRBV13
D gene: -
J gene: TRBJ2-7
clone size: once
CDR3 DNA: TGTGCCAGCAGATTCACTCGGGACATAAACTACGAGCAGTACTTC
CDR3 protein: CASRFTRDINYEQYF

V gene: TRBV7-9
D gene: -
J gene: TRBJ2-7
clone size: -
CDR3 DNA: TGTGCCAGCAGCAGATCCGGGACACGGAAGACCTACGAGCAGTACTTC
CDR3 protein: CASSRSGTRKTYEQYF

V gene: TRBV13
D gene: -
J gene: TRBJ2-3
clone size: once
CDR3 DNA: TGTGCCAGCAGCCAACTGGAGTCAGATACGCAGTATTTT
CDR3 protein: CASSQLESDTQYF

V gene: TRBV4-1
D gene: -
J gene: TRBJ2-2
clone size: once
CDR3 DNA: TGCGCCAGCAGCCAAGTAGGGCTAGTAGGGGCCGGGGAGCTGTTTTTT
CDR3 protein: CASSQVGLVGAGELFF

V gene: TRBV5-8
D gene: -
J gene: TRBJ1-1
clone size: -
CDR3 DNA: TGTGCCAGCAGCTTGGGTGTTCAGGGTGGCACTGAAGCTTTCTTT
CDR3 protein: CASSLGVQGGTEAFF

V gene: TRBV19
D gene: -
J gene: TRBJ2-7
clone size: -
CDR3 DNA: TGTGCCAGTAGTAGAAGGGCCGGGACTGTTTCCTACGAGCAGTACTTC
CDR3 protein: CASSRRAGTVSYEQYF

V gene: TRBV6-5
D gene: TRBD1
J gene: TRBJ2-7
clone size: once
CDR3 DNA: TGTGCCAGCAGCAAAACCGGGACAGGAGAATACGAGCAGTACTTC
CDR3 protein: CASSKTGTGEYEQYF

V gene: TRBV11-2
D gene: TRBD2
J gene: TRBJ2-5
clone size: -
CDR3 DNA: TGTGCCAGCAGCCAAGAGCGGGGGGGCCAAGAGACCCAGTACTTC
CDR3 protein: CASSQERGGQETQYF

V gene: TRBV6-5
D gene: -
J gene: TRBJ2-3
clone size: -
CDR3 DNA: TGTGCCAGCAGACTCCTCGGTGCAGATACGCAGTATTTT
CDR3 protein: CASRLLGADTQYF

V gene: TRBV6-6
D gene: -
J gene: TRBJ1-2
clone size: -
CDR3 DNA: TGTGCCAGCAGCCAGGGGACCACTAACTATGGCTACACCTTC
CDR3 protein: CASSQGTTNYGYTF

V gene: TRBV9
D gene: TRBD1
J gene: TRBJ1-2
clone size: -
CDR3 DNA: TGTGCCAGCAGCGCAGGGGGGTTTCGCTATGGCTACACCTTC
CDR3 protein: CASSAGGFRYGYTF

V gene: TRBV28
D gene: TRBD1
J gene: TRBJ2-3
clone size: -
CDR3 DNA: TGTGCCAGCAACCATAGGACAGGGGGCAGAGATACGCAGTATTTT
CDR3 protein: CASNHRTGGRDTQYF

V gene: TRBV4-1
D gene: TRBD2
J gene: TRBJ2-2
clone size: -
CDR3 DNA: TGCGCCAGCAGCCAGGGTACAAGGCTAGCGGGAACCGGGGAGCTGTTTTTT
CDR3 protein: CASSQGTRLAGTGELFF

V gene: TRBV28
D gene: TRBD2
J gene: TRBJ2-1
clone size: -
CDR3 DNA: TGTGCCAGCAGTTTACCGAGCGGGAGGGCTCATGAGCAGTTCTTC
CDR3 protein: CASSLPSGRAHEQFF

V gene: TRBV9
D gene: -
J gene: TRBJ2-3
clone size: once
CDR3 DNA: TGTGCCAGCAGCGTACGGGTCTCAGATACGCAGTATTTT
CDR3 protein: CASSVRVSDTQYF

V gene: TRBV10-3
D gene: TRBD1
J gene: TRBJ1-1
clone size: -
CDR3 DNA: TGTGCCATCAGTCCAGGGGGAAGGGCTGAAGCTTTCTTT
CDR3 protein: CAISPGGRAEAFF

V gene: TRBV27
D gene: -
J gene: TRBJ1-6
clone size: -
CDR3 DNA: TGTGCCAGCAGTTTGGGGGCTGCGAATTCACCCCTCCACTTT
CDR3 protein: CASSLGAANSPLHF

V gene: TRBV11-3
D gene: TRBD1
J gene: TRBJ2-7
clone size: -
CDR3 DNA: TGTGCCAGCAGCTCGTGGACAGGGACCTACGAGCAGTACTTC
CDR3 protein: CASSSWTGTYEQYF

V gene: TRBV5-1
D gene: -
J gene: TRBJ1-4
clone size: -
CDR3 DNA: TGCGCCAGCAGCTCCGGACAAGCTAATGAAAAACTGTTTTTT
CDR3 protein: CASSSGQANEKLFF

V gene: TRBV7-2
D gene: TRBD2
J gene: TRBJ2-5
clone size: -
CDR3 DNA: TGTGCCAGCAGCTGGGACTATGAAGAGACCCAGTACTTC
CDR3 protein: CASSWDYEETQYF

V gene: TRBV4-1
D gene: TRBD2
J gene: TRBJ2-7
clone size: -
CDR3 DNA: TGCGCCAGCAGCCAATTTAGGACTAGCGGGCGGTACTCCTACGAGCAGTACTTC
CDR3 protein: CASSQFRTSGRYSYEQYF

V gene: TRBV6-1
D gene: TRBD1
J gene: TRBJ1-4
clone size: -
CDR3 DNA: TGTGCCAGCAGCCCCCCGGGACAGGCGTTCGAAAAACTGTTTTTT
CDR3 protein: CASSPPGQAFEKLFF

V gene: TRBV10-3
D gene: TRBD1
J gene: TRBJ2-2
clone size: -
CDR3 DNA: TGTGCCATCAGGGGCGGCCAGGGGGACACCGGGGAGCTGTTTTTT
CDR3 protein: CAIRGGQGDTGELFF

V gene: TRBV10-3
D gene: TRBD1
J gene: TRBJ2-7
clone size: -
CDR3 DNA: TGTGCCATCACGGCAGGGGGCTACGAGCAGTACTTC
CDR3 protein: CAITAGGYEQYF

V gene: TRBV5-1
D gene: -
J gene: TRBJ2-1
clone size: -
CDR3 DNA: TGCGCCAGCAGCTTAGCGGGCCTCTCCTACAATGAGCAGTTCTTC
CDR3 protein: CASSLAGLSYNEQFF

V gene: TRBV6-1
D gene: TRBD2
J gene: TRBJ2-1
clone size: once
CDR3 DNA: TGTGCCAGCAGTGAAGCGGCTAGCGGGAGTCTCGCCTACAATGAGCAGTTCTTC
CDR3 protein: CASSEAASGSLAYNEQFF

V gene: TRBV9
D gene: TRBD1
J gene: TRBJ2-7
clone size: -
CDR3 DNA: TGTGCCAGCAGCCCAATTGCGACAGGGGACGAGCAGTACTTC
CDR3 protein: CASSPIATGDEQYF

V gene: TRBV19
D gene: -
J gene: TRBJ1-1
clone size: -
CDR3 DNA: TGTGCCAGTCAACAGGTGAACACTGAAGCTTTCTTT
CDR3 protein: CASQQVNTEAFF

V gene: TRBV27
D gene: TRBD1
J gene: TRBJ2-7
clone size: -
CDR3 DNA: TGTGCCAGCAGTTTCCGGGACAGGGGATCCGAGCAGTACTTC
CDR3 protein: CASSFRDRGSEQYF

V gene: TRBV18
D gene: TRBD1
J gene: TRBJ1-6
clone size: -
CDR3 DNA: TGTGCCAGCTCACGGGACAGGCTGACACCCCTCCACTTT
CDR3 protein: CASSRDRLTPLHF

V gene: TRBV9
D gene: TRBD1
J gene: TRBJ1-2
clone size: -
CDR3 DNA: TGTGCCAGCCAGGGACAGGGATTCTATGGCTACACCTTC
CDR3 protein: CASQGQGFYGYTF